A single sample is the source of the 30 T cell receptor beta chains below, sequenced in a study of CXCR3-negative and CXCR3-positive naive CD8 T cells. Preparation of TRB cDNA libraries relied on 5' RACE carrying UMI labels. TCRdb reprocessed the 5' RACE reads, keeping one entry per CDR3 protein, no DNA. The sample includes 50,000 to 65,000 distinct CDR3 sequences. What was sequenced was naive CXCR3- CD8+ T cells from blood. Indicated subset: CD45RO-CCR7+CD27+CD95- naive CD8+ T cells lacking CXCR3 (TNR3-). The receptors stem from a human donor in good health. Some clones in this sample may be carry-over from other donors' samples.

J is TRBJ2-1 and V is TRBV29-1; TCRdb lists TRBD1, though no DNA is available to test this call. CDR3 size: 17 residues. Germline lookup yields CDR1 SQVTM and CDR2 ANQGSEA. CDR3 region: CSVEDTRGESPYNEQFF.

V and J are TRBV3-1 and TRBJ2-7. Germline values: CDR1 LGHDT, CDR2 YNNKEL (reference sequence). The CDR3 extends over 15 amino acids. CDR3 sequence reads: CASSQGRFLIYEQYF.

The chain links TRBV19 to TRBJ2-7; TCRdb selects TRBD1, and the lack of DNA leaves this call unchecked. Germline loops: CDR1 LNHDA, CDR2 SQIVND (reference sequence). This CDR3 region has 15 residues. CDR3 sequence: CASSNGQGASYEQYF.

This chain links TRBV29-1 with TRBJ2-3; lacking DNA, the TRBD2 call made by TCRdb goes unchecked. The CDR3 is made up of 17 amino acids. Germline V gene lookup returns CDR1 SQVTM and CDR2 ANQGSEA. This CDR3 is CSPETSGDLLRGRTQYF.

V and J are TRBV7-9 and TRBJ2-5. CDR1 and CDR2 from the germline V gene are SEHNR and FQNEAQ (reference sequence). The CDR3 is 15 amino acids. The CDR3 sequence is CASSLGSGRTETQYF.

This sequence joins TRBV28 and TRBJ2-2; TCRdb picks TRBD1, but there is no DNA to check that call. From germline, CDR1 is MDHEN and CDR2 SYDVKM. CDR3 size: 14 residues. CDR3 amino acids: CASSFQGGTGELFF.

The chain links TRBV20-1 to TRBJ2-5; TCRdb proposes TRBD2, but this gene call is untestable without DNA. The germline CDR1 and CDR2 sequences are DFQATT and SNEGSKA (reference sequence). CDR3 length: 16 residues. The CDR3 sequence is CSAIRVAGAGGETQYF.

The chain uses TRBV29-1 and TRBJ2-7; the D call of TRBD1 rests on TCRdb alone, since no DNA is present to check it. Germline CDR1 and CDR2: SQVTM and ANQGSEA. This CDR3 region has 13 residues. The CDR3 sequence: CSVATNRFYEQYF.

Here the CDR3 reads CASLERVDEQFF. This rearrangement joins TRBV7-9 to TRBJ2-1; absent DNA, TCRdb's TRBD1 call cannot be checked. CDR3 length: 12 amino acids. CDR1 is SEHNR and CDR2 is FQNEAQ in the germline V gene (reference sequence).

This chain links TRBV4-1 with TRBJ2-3; TCRdb indicates TRBD1, and absent DNA this call remains unverified. The CDR3 has 16 amino acids. Germline CDR1 is MGHRA and CDR2 is YSYEKL. CDR3 sequence: CASSQNGRGSTDTQYF.

V and J are TRBV29-1 and TRBJ2-5; TCRdb indicates TRBD1, and absent DNA this call remains unverified. CDR1 and CDR2 from the germline V gene are SQVTM and ANQGSEA. This CDR3 comprises 11 residues. The CDR3 sequence is CSVTGQETQYF.

V gene TRBV7-6 combines with J gene TRBJ2-3; TCRdb's assignment of TRBD1 cannot be checked, as there is no DNA. The CDR3 has 17 residues. CDR1 is SGHVS and CDR2 is FNYEAQ in the germline V gene. The CDR3 loop is CASSFPAGTGITDTQYF.

The chain couples TRBV12-3 or TRBV12-4 to TRBJ2-1; lacking DNA, the TRBD1 call made by TCRdb goes unchecked. CDR3 length equals 17 residues. The CDR3 is CASSFLRRGPLDDEQFF.

The genes are TRBV29-1 and TRBJ2-2. The CDR3 runs 13 residues. Germline loops: CDR1 SQVTM, CDR2 ANQGSEA. The CDR3 sequence is CSVEEFNTGELFF.

The V gene is TRBV4-1, the J gene TRBJ2-6. From germline, CDR1 is MGHRA and CDR2 YSYEKL. CDR3 length equals 13 residues. The CDR3 loop is CASSQTNLNVLTF.

The CDR3 sequence is CASSYPGADQNEKLFF. The chain carries TRBV6-6 and TRBJ1-4; TCRdb indicates TRBD1, and absent DNA this call remains unverified. Germline V gene data show CDR1 as MNHNY and CDR2 as SVGAGI (reference sequence). CDR3 length: 16 residues.

The gene calls are TRBV4-2 and TRBJ2-7; TCRdb's D call, TRBD1, is unchecked because there is no DNA. The CDR3 contains 15 residues. In germline, CDR1 is LGHNA, CDR2 YNFKEQ. This CDR3 reads CASSQGAGPTYEQYF.

This chain connects TRBV27 to TRBJ1-2; TCRdb reports TRBD1, a call that lacks DNA to check it against. Germline V gives CDR1 MNHEY, CDR2 SMNVEV (reference sequence). This CDR3 contains 14 residues. This chain's CDR3 is CASSLGRGDYGYTF.

The rearrangement links TRBV12-3 or TRBV12-4 to TRBJ2-7. This CDR3 has 12 residues. CDR3 in amino acids: CASRSVSYEQYF.

The genes are TRBV5-1 and TRBJ2-1. Germline V gene data show CDR1 as SGHRS and CDR2 as YFSETQ. The length of the CDR3 is 17 residues. The CDR3 region is CASSLDFLSSSYNEQFF.

The chain links TRBV2 to TRBJ2-4; TCRdb designates TRBD2, a call that cannot be tested without DNA. Germline CDR1 and CDR2: SNHLY and FYNNEI. The CDR3 has 14 amino acids. CDR3 protein: CASNSGTTKNIQYF.

The chain is built from TRBV29-1 and TRBJ2-1; TCRdb's D gene call, TRBD1, goes unchecked for lack of DNA. The length of the CDR3 is 14 residues. The germline V gene has CDR1 SQVTM and CDR2 ANQGSEA. The CDR3 sequence is CSTNKGGPYNEQFF.

J is TRBJ2-3 and V is TRBV7-9; as DNA is missing, the TRBD2 call by TCRdb cannot be tested. Germline loops: CDR1 SEHNR, CDR2 FQNEAQ (reference sequence). The CDR3 is made up of 15 amino acids. The CDR3 loop is CASSLGVSGTDTQYF.

The rearrangement uses TRBV7-6 and TRBJ2-5; TCRdb names TRBD2, which stays unverified in the absence of DNA. The CDR3 has 16 residues. The germline V gene encodes CDR1 SGHVS and CDR2 FNYEAQ. The CDR3 is CASSTQASGSWETQYF.

V gene TRBV28 combines with J gene TRBJ2-7; TCRdb's D call, TRBD2, is unchecked because there is no DNA. Per the germline V gene, CDR1 is MDHEN and CDR2 is SYDVKM. This CDR3 is 15 amino acids long. The CDR3 is CASIIKGRPHYEQYF.

The chain uses TRBV27 and TRBJ1-1. This CDR3 is 14 amino acids long. Germline V gene sequence: CDR1 MNHEY, CDR2 SMNVEV (reference sequence). CDR3 region: CASSMWGGNTEAFF.

The V and J genes are TRBV7-6 and TRBJ2-3; no DNA is available, so the TRBD2 call from TCRdb remains unchecked. In germline, CDR1 is SGHVS, CDR2 FNYEAQ. The CDR3 spans 17 residues. Here the CDR3 reads CASSLEVAGAVTDTQYF.

The gene calls are TRBV29-1 and TRBJ1-2; TCRdb returns TRBD1, unconfirmable since there is no DNA. The CDR3 length is 13 residues. Per the germline V gene, CDR1 is SQVTM and CDR2 is ANQGSEA. This chain's CDR3 is CSVEDRDRYGYTF.

Frequency places this clonotype as medium-sized. The chain has TRBV20-1 and TRBJ1-5. Looked up from germline, CDR1 is DFQATT and CDR2 is SNEGSKA (reference sequence). This CDR3 has 15 residues. The CDR3 region is CSARDMGEGNQPQHF.

The chain is built from TRBV28 and TRBJ2-2; there is no DNA to check the TCRdb D call of TRBD1. The CDR3 length is 15 residues. Per the germline V gene, CDR1 is MDHEN and CDR2 is SYDVKM. CDR3: CASSSPQGNTGELFF.